The rows below give T cell receptor beta chains drawn from one sample of a study of shared clonotypes between healthy human individuals. The repertoire was sequenced with immunoSEQ multiplex PCR; TCRdb's copy has only in-frame clones and lacks some. Of around 1.6 million clones detected, around 98% appear once; the ten largest clones hold roughly 0.45%. The source material was naive CD4+ T cells sorted from blood. These receptors came from a man aged 25 to 45 in good health. Each CDR3 is given with its conserved first and last residue. The D gene is left open where the match is weak. Clone sizes are given selectively: once, few, many, or a class where the clone is expanded.

size: NA; D: NA; V: TRBV29-1; J: TRBJ2-1; DNA: TGCAGCGTTGAACGATACAATGAGCAGTTCTTC; CDR3: CSVERYNEQFF
size: NA; D: NA; V: TRBV14; J: TRBJ1-2; DNA: TGTGCCAGCAGCCCGGAGGTATGGGATAACTATGGCTACACCTTC; CDR3: CASSPEVWDNYGYTF
size: NA; D: TRBD2; V: TRBV7-6; J: TRBJ2-5; DNA: TGTGCCAGCAGCAGGGGACTAGCGGGAGGTGGCCAAGAGACCCAGTACTTC; CDR3: CASSRGLAGGGQETQYF
size: NA; D: TRBD2; V: TRBV6-5; J: TRBJ2-1; DNA: TGTGCCAGCAGGGGACTAGCGGGCAGGAATGAGCAGTTCTTC; CDR3: CASRGLAGRNEQFF
size: NA; D: NA; V: TRBV7-9; J: TRBJ2-3; DNA: TGTGCCAGCAGCCGGAGTGGATCAGATACGCAGTATTTT; CDR3: CASSRSGSDTQYF
size: once; D: NA; V: TRBV28; J: TRBJ1-5; DNA: TGTGCCAGCAGTCGGACATTTCTTCCCGAGCCCCAGCATTTT; CDR3: CASSRTFLPEPQHF
size: NA; D: NA; V: TRBV15; J: TRBJ2-7; DNA: TGTGCCACCAGCAGAGCTAGGGTTGGGGGGCGCACCTACGAGCAGTACTTC; CDR3: CATSRARVGGRTYEQYF
size: NA; D: NA; V: TRBV5-5; J: TRBJ2-3; DNA: TGTGCCAGCAGCTTCTCGGTAGGCACAGATACGCAGTATTTT; CDR3: CASSFSVGTDTQYF
size: NA; D: TRBD2; V: TRBV6-4; J: TRBJ2-1; DNA: TGTGCCAGCAGTGACCTAGCGGGGTCCTACAATGAGCAGTTCTTC; CDR3: CASSDLAGSYNEQFF
size: NA; D: NA; V: TRBV9; J: TRBJ2-7; DNA: TGTGCCAGCAGCGTAGGACAGGATCACAGCTCCTACGAGCAGTACTTC; CDR3: CASSVGQDHSSYEQYF
size: NA; D: TRBD1; V: TRBV18; J: TRBJ2-7; DNA: TGTGCCAGCTCACCACTGGGACAGGGCTCCTACGAGCAGTACTTC; CDR3: CASSPLGQGSYEQYF
size: NA; D: TRBD2; V: TRBV5-1; J: TRBJ2-2; DNA: TGCGCCAGCAGCAGCGGACTAGCGGGAGGGCGCCGCACCGGGGAGCTGTTTTTT; CDR3: CASSSGLAGGRRTGELFF
size: NA; D: TRBD2; V: TRBV7-6; J: TRBJ2-2; DNA: TGTGCCAGCAGCCGCGGGACTAGCGGGGCCCTCAGGGACACCGGGGAGCTGTTTTTT; CDR3: CASSRGTSGALRDTGELFF
size: NA; D: NA; V: TRBV5-1; J: TRBJ2-5; DNA: TGCGCCAGCAGCTTGAATGTGGTATCCACCCAAGAGACCCAGTACTTC; CDR3: CASSLNVVSTQETQYF
size: NA; D: NA; V: TRBV30; J: TRBJ2-5; DNA: TGTGCCCGGAGAAAAAGGGACCAAGAGACCCAGTACTTC; CDR3: CARRKRDQETQYF
size: NA; D: NA; V: TRBV7-8; J: TRBJ1-2; DNA: TGTGCCAGCAGCTTCGGGGACTACGGCTACACCTTC; CDR3: CASSFGDYGYTF
size: NA; D: NA; V: TRBV7-3; J: TRBJ1-1; DNA: TGTGCCAGCAGCTTAAATGGGGCCACTGAAGCTTTCTTT; CDR3: CASSLNGATEAFF
size: NA; D: NA; V: TRBV11-3; J: TRBJ2-2; DNA: TGTGCCAGCAGCTTAAGATCTGGGGGATTGACGTCCACCGGGGAGCTGTTTTTT; CDR3: CASSLRSGGLTSTGELFF
size: NA; D: TRBD1; V: TRBV18; J: TRBJ2-2; DNA: TGTGCCAGCTCACTTCTGGGACCCCGGGACAGGGGGCGACGAACCGGGGAGCTGTTTTTT; CDR3: CASSLLGPRDRGRRTGELFF
size: NA; D: TRBD1; V: TRBV7-2; J: TRBJ1-2; DNA: TGTGCCAGCAGCTGGGTCGGGACAGGGGCCCTCTATGGCTACACCTTC; CDR3: CASSWVGTGALYGYTF
size: NA; D: NA; V: TRBV6-1; J: TRBJ2-7; DNA: TGTGCCAGCGGGTCTCGCCCCAACCTCTACGAGCAGTACTTC; CDR3: CASGSRPNLYEQYF
size: NA; D: NA; V: TRBV18; J: TRBJ1-1; DNA: TGTGCCAGCTCACCACCGGGGGGCGCGGGCACTGAAGCTTTCTTT; CDR3: CASSPPGGAGTEAFF
size: NA; D: TRBD2; V: TRBV7-2; J: TRBJ2-7; DNA: TGTGCCAGCAGCTTAATGTTTGGGGAGGGATACGAGCAGTACTTC; CDR3: CASSLMFGEGYEQYF
size: once; D: TRBD1; V: TRBV29-1; J: TRBJ1-2; DNA: TGCAGCGTCGGACAGGGAGGTTTAGGTGGCTACACCTTC; CDR3: CSVGQGGLGGYTF
size: NA; D: NA; V: TRBV29-1; J: TRBJ2-5; DNA: TGCAGCTTTGGGACGGGACAAGAGACCCAGTACTTC; CDR3: CSFGTGQETQYF
size: NA; D: NA; V: TRBV30; J: TRBJ1-5; DNA: TGTGCCTGGAGTGGGAGCGGGGCACCGGGGCAGCCCCAGCATTTT; CDR3: CAWSGSGAPGQPQHF
size: NA; D: TRBD2; V: TRBV7-9; J: TRBJ2-1; DNA: TGTGCCACCTGGGAGGGGAAGGACAATGAGCAGTTCTTC; CDR3: CATWEGKDNEQFF
size: NA; D: TRBD2; V: TRBV7-9; J: TRBJ2-3; DNA: TGTGCCAGCAGCTTACCGGGACTAGGCACAGATACGCAGTATTTT; CDR3: CASSLPGLGTDTQYF
size: NA; D: NA; V: TRBV28; J: TRBJ2-7; DNA: TGTGCCAGCAGTTTACCCCTACAGGGCGTCCACGAGCAGTACTTC; CDR3: CASSLPLQGVHEQYF
size: NA; D: NA; V: TRBV18; J: TRBJ2-2; DNA: TGTGCCAGCTCACTATTGTCCGGGACTCCGAACACCGGGGAGCTGTTTTTT; CDR3: CASSLLSGTPNTGELFF
size: NA; D: TRBD2; V: TRBV6-5; J: TRBJ2-5; DNA: TGTGCCAGCAGTTACTCGTCGCTAGCGGGGGAGACCCAGTACTTC; CDR3: CASSYSSLAGETQYF
size: NA; D: TRBD2; V: TRBV11-2; J: TRBJ2-7; DNA: TGTGCCAGCAGCATCCTCATGGCGGGAGGACCCACCTACGAGCAGTACTTC; CDR3: CASSILMAGGPTYEQYF
size: NA; D: NA; V: TRBV7-3; J: TRBJ2-5; DNA: TGTGCCAGCAGCTTGGGGACTGTAGAGACCCAGTACTTC; CDR3: CASSLGTVETQYF
size: NA; D: NA; V: TRBV27; J: TRBJ1-1; DNA: TGTGCCAGCAGTTTAGGGACTCTTCGGAACACTGAAGCTTTCTTT; CDR3: CASSLGTLRNTEAFF
size: NA; D: NA; V: TRBV7-9; J: TRBJ2-7; DNA: TGTGCCAGCAGCCGGACTTCAACCTACGAGCAGTACTTC; CDR3: CASSRTSTYEQYF
size: NA; D: NA; V: TRBV28; J: TRBJ1-2; DNA: TGTGCCAGCAGTTTTTTTGGGCCCGGGAACCTTAACTATGGCTACACCTTC; CDR3: CASSFFGPGNLNYGYTF
size: NA; D: NA; V: TRBV5-1; J: TRBJ2-1; DNA: TGCGCCAGCAGCTTTAATCAGTTCCTACAGCGGGAGCAGTTCTTC; CDR3: CASSFNQFLQREQFF
size: NA; D: NA; V: TRBV6-6; J: TRBJ2-7; DNA: TGTGCCAGCATCATCTCTCTAAACGCCTACGAGCAGTACTTC; CDR3: CASIISLNAYEQYF
size: NA; D: TRBD2; V: TRBV15; J: TRBJ2-1; DNA: TGTGCCACCAGCAGCAGAAGGACTAGCGGGGGGTCGAATGAGCAGTTCTTC; CDR3: CATSSRRTSGGSNEQFF
size: NA; D: NA; V: TRBV29-1; J: TRBJ2-6; DNA: TGCAGCGTTGGCTCTGGGGCCAACGTCCTGACTTTC; CDR3: CSVGSGANVLTF
size: NA; D: NA; V: TRBV5-5; J: TRBJ2-7; DNA: TGTGCCAGCAGCTTGGGGACAGAAGCCTACGAGCAGTACTTC; CDR3: CASSLGTEAYEQYF
size: once; D: TRBD1; V: TRBV5-1; J: TRBJ1-3; DNA: TGCGCCAGCAGCCCCTGGACAGGGGCCGATGGAAACACCATATATTTT; CDR3: CASSPWTGADGNTIYF
size: NA; D: TRBD2; V: TRBV5-1; J: TRBJ2-2; DNA: TGCGCCAGCAGCATCCGGGGACTAGCGGGGGATACCGGGGAGCTGTTTTTT; CDR3: CASSIRGLAGDTGELFF
size: NA; D: TRBD1; V: TRBV5-1; J: TRBJ2-7; DNA: TGCGCCAGCAGCACCGGGACAGGGGTCTACGAGCAGTACTTC; CDR3: CASSTGTGVYEQYF
size: NA; D: TRBD1; V: TRBV28; J: TRBJ2-7; DNA: TGTGCCAGCAGTACCATCGGGACAGGGTCCTACGAGCAGTACTTC; CDR3: CASSTIGTGSYEQYF
size: once; D: TRBD1; V: TRBV5-1; J: TRBJ2-2; DNA: TGCGCCAGCAGCTCGGGACAGGGGAACGGGGAGCTGTTTTTT; CDR3: CASSSGQGNGELFF
size: NA; D: TRBD1; V: TRBV5-5; J: TRBJ2-7; DNA: TGTGCCAGCAGCTTGGGGACAGGGAGAGCCTACGAGCAGTACTTC; CDR3: CASSLGTGRAYEQYF
size: NA; D: NA; V: TRBV7-2; J: TRBJ2-5; DNA: TGTGCCAGCAGCTTCGGGCGCACGAGGATGAGGGAGACCCAGTACTTC; CDR3: CASSFGRTRMRETQYF
size: NA; D: NA; V: TRBV7-7; J: TRBJ2-5; DNA: TGTGCTAGCAGCTTGGGTTTGGGGGAGACCCAGTACTTC; CDR3: CASSLGLGETQYF
size: NA; D: TRBD1; V: TRBV6-5; J: TRBJ2-7; DNA: TGTGCCAGCAGCAAGACAGGGGGTTACGAGCAGTACTTC; CDR3: CASSKTGGYEQYF
size: NA; D: TRBD1; V: TRBV18; J: TRBJ2-2; DNA: TGTGCCAGCTCAAGAACCGGGACAGGACGAACGGGGGAGCTGTTTTTT; CDR3: CASSRTGTGRTGELFF
size: NA; D: NA; V: TRBV6-1; J: TRBJ2-1; DNA: TGTGCCAGCAACAGCAGGGGGGGCAATGAGCAGTTCTTC; CDR3: CASNSRGGNEQFF